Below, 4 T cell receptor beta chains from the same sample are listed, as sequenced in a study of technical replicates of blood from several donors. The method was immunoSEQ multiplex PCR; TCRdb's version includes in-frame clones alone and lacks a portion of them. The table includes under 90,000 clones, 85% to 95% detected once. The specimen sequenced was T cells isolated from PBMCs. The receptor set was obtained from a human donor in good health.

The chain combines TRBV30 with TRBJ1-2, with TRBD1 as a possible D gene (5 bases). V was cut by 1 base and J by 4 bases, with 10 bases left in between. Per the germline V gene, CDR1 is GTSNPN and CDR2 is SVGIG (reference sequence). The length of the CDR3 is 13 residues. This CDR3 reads CAWSAGGGYGYTF. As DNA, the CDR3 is TGTGCCTGGAGTGCCGGGGGGGGCTATGGCTACACCTTC.

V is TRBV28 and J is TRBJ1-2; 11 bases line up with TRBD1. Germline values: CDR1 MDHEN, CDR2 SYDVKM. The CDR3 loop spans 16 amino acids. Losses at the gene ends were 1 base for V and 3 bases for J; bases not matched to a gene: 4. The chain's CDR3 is CASSLFGQGADYGYTF. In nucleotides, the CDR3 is TGTGCCAGCAGTTTATTCGGACAGGGGGCGGACTATGGCTACACCTTC.

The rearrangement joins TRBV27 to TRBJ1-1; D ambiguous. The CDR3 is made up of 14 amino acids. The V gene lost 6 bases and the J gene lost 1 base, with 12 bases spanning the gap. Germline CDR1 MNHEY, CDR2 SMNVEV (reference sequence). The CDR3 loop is CASSKDFPNTEAFF. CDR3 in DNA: TGTGCCAGCAGCAAGGACTTTCCGAACACTGAAGCTTTCTTT.

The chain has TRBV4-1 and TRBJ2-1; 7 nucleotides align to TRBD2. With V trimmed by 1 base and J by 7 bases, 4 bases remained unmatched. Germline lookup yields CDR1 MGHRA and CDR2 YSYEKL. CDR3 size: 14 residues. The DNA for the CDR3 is TGCGCCAGCAGCCAAGTCGGGGGGAAAAATGAGCAGTTCTTC. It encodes CASSQVGGKNEQFF.